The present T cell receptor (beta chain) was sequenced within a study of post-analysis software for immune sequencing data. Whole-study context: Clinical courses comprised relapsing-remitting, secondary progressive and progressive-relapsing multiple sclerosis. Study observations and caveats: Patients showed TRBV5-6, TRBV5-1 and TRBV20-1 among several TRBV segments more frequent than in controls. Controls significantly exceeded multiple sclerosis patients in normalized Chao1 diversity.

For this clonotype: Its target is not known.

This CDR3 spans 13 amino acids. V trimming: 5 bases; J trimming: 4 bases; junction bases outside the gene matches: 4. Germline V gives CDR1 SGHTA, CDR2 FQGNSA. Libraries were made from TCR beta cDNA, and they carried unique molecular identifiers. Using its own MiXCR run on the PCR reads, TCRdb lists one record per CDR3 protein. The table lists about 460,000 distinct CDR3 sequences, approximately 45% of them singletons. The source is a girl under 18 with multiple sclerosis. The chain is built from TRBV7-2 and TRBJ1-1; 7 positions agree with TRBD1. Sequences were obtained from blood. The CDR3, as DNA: TGTGCCAGCAGCAACACAGGGGTCACTGAAGCTTTCTTT. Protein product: CASSNTGVTEAFF.